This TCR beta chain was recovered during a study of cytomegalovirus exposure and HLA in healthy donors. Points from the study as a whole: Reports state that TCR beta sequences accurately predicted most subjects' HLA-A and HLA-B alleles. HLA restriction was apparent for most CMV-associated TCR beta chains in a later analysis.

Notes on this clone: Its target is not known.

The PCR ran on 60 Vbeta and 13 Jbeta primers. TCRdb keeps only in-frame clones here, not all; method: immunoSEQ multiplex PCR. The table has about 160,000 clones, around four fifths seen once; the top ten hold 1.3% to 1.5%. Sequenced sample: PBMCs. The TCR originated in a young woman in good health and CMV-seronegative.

CDR3 DNA: TGTGCCAGCAGTTCGGGACAGGGGACAGATACGCAGTATTTT. The encoded protein is CASSSGQGTDTQYF. This sequence joins TRBV7-3 and TRBJ2-3; TRBD1 aligns across 10 bases. This CDR3 comprises 14 residues. The V and J ends lost 6 bases and 3 bases, in that order; junction bases with no gene match: 3. The V gene's germline CDR1 is SGHTA and CDR2 FQGTGA.